This TCR beta chain comes out of a study of T cells after yellow fever vaccination (dated by TCRdb to between 2017 and 2020). As for the study more broadly: The SMART-Seq v4 Ultra Low Input RNA kit was used to prepare libraries from fractions with low cell numbers. Blood was drawn at multiple timepoints before and after primary and secondary immunization, with bulk PBMC replicates and cell subsets isolated. To track T-cell clones before and after primary and booster YFV17D yellow fever vaccination, bulk TCR alpha and beta repertoires were sequenced longitudinally. Two healthy male donors, one aged 18 to 29 and one aged 30 to 40 years, were included in the cohort.

This sample's treatment or condition label indicates: live attenuated yellow fever vaccine strain. Two biological replicates of bulk PBMCs were collected at each blood-draw timepoint. PBMCs were isolated from peripheral blood using a standard Ficoll-Paque protocol. TriZol was used to extract RNA from bulk PBMCs, CD4 and CD8 fractions, and dextramer-positive and dextramer-negative fractions. The germline V gene (reference sequence) provides CDR1 DFQATT and CDR2 SNEGSKA. The CDR3, from cysteine to phenylalanine, totals 16 residues. The read is trimmed to its CDR3 DNA, 48 bases read in frame from base 1. What the research found in general, with its limitations: Most clones expanded after primary vaccination were re-detected after the booster (almost 97% of CD4 and 88% of CD8), suggesting broad memory maintenance. Computational filtering was needed because FACS-sorted repertoires could contain abundant contaminating clonotypes from the bulk population. Compared with the primary T-cell response, the secondary T-cell response was weaker but faster, peaking on day 5 rather than day 15. The study included only a couple of donors, which limits how far the findings can be generalized. A small fraction of clonotypes appeared in both the CD4 and CD8 compartments, likely as a result of convergent recombination.

TCR cDNA was synthesized by 5'RACE template switching, through which a universal primer site and unique molecular identifiers were introduced. cDNA synthesis was primed from both the TCR alpha and TCR beta constant segments. Library amplification used two PCR steps, and the second PCR step added sample barcodes and sequencing adapters. Sequencing of the libraries was done on either Illumina HiSeq 2500 (2x100 bp) or NovaSeq (2x150 bp). The paper's processing steps were these. Demultiplexing of reads and collapsing into UMI consensus sequences were performed with MIGEC, and V(D)J alignment was carried out with MiXCR. Using edgeR on replicate PBMC samples, clonotypes were called vaccine-responding if FDR was below 0.01 and the log2 fold change was above 5 up to day 15. Each bulk clonotype received a CD4 or CD8 identity based on whether the sequenced CD4 or CD8 repertoire contained that clonotype at higher abundance. TCRdb itself trimmed the public reads at Q25 with fastp, ran MiXCR and retained productive beta chains. Identical CDR3 protein sequences are pooled into one entry, listed with their most common genes and DNA. The V and J calls and clone size are TCRdb's, not the authors'. This sample comprises some 300,000 distinct CDR3 sequences, roughly 8.4% of them detected only once. The ten largest make up approximately 15% of the sample.

This clonotype was seen only a few times. Its antigen is unknown. An end of the junction does not agree with germline; a read error may underlie this. Material: PBMCs, obtained approximately 47 days after the first yellow fever vaccination. This TCR was sampled from a young man who received the YFV17D yellow fever vaccine. Recombination linked TRBV20-1 to TRBJ2-3; 9 central bases correspond to TRBD2. The CDR3 protein: CCARGGGAGFLDTQYF. Here is the DNA: TGCTGTGCTAGAGGCGGGGGGGCGGGGTTTTTGGATACGCAGTATTTT.